The sequence of this T cell receptor (beta chain) was determined in a study of CD8+ T cells in alopecia areata. The sequencing template was cDNA reverse transcribed from extracted RNA. Libraries were prepared by immunoSEQ multiplex PCR; TCRdb keeps only in-frame clonotypes and omits some of them. This repertoire shows about 180,000 clones, roughly half found once; its top ten account for roughly a tenth. Treatment indicated: oral pan-JAK inhibitor, 5-10 mg twice daily. Peripheral blood samples and lesional scalp punch biopsies were obtained from alopecia areata patients. Germline values: CDR1 SGHDT, CDR2 YYEEEE. The V and J ends lost 0 bases and 2 bases, in that order; junction bases with no gene match: 8. This CDR3 contains 17 residues.

This sample comprised CD8+ T cells sorted from blood, obtained at approximately week 51, from a patient treated with tofacitinib. This chain uses TRBV5-6 with TRBJ2-3, with 8 bases that match TRBD2. The clonotype was recovered from a human donor with alopecia areata. CDR3 DNA: TGTGCCAGCAGCTTGGGCCAGGAGCGGGGGAACACAGATACGCAGTATTTT. Translation gives CASSLGQERGNTDTQYF.